The 22 T cell receptor beta chains listed next were all sequenced from one sample in a study of T cell responses to AZD1222 COVID-19 vaccine (dated by TCRdb to the early 2020s). The sample's time point label, decoded: baseline before first vaccination. The library was produced with the immunoSEQ multiplex PCR assay. Here the immuneACCESS table is served through TCRdb, limited to in-frame sequences with V and J called. Missing clones are a known gap in these copies; in checked studies unresolved V genes cover under half, and the rest lacks a known reason. The sample table lists over 90,000 clones, 91% of them with a count of one. The top ten hold 35% to 50% of the sample. Sequenced material: peripheral blood, taken on day 0 of AZD1222 vaccination. These receptors were obtained from an adult in good health.

This clone was seen only a few times. The V call is TRBV6-4, the J call TRBJ2-3, with TRBD1 identical over 10 bases. The CDR3 extends over 14 amino acids. The germline V gene has CDR1 MRHNA and CDR2 SNTAGT. V gave up 2 bases and J gave up 4 bases; unmatched junction bases: 0. CDR3 in amino acids: CASSDGQGADTQYF. In DNA form, the CDR3 reads TGTGCCAGCAGTGACGGACAGGGGGCAGATACGCAGTATTTT.

This chain links TRBV5-4 with TRBJ2-2; TRBD1 matches 7 bases. Trimming cost V 4 bases and J 0 bases; bases outside gene matches: 6. Germline values: CDR1 SGHNT, CDR2 YYREEE (reference sequence). The CDR3 length is 16 residues. The CDR3 DNA reads as TGTGCCAGCAGCGCACACAGGGGCCCGAACACCGGGGAGCTGTTTTTT. Its translation is CASSAHRGPNTGELFF.

The gene calls are TRBV9 and TRBJ1-6, with D unresolved. Per germline, CDR1 SGDLS and CDR2 YYNGEE. The CDR3 is 14 amino acids. Between the trimmed V and J ends, which lost 1 base and 5 bases, there was a span of 7 bases. The CDR3 nucleotides read TGTGCCAGCAGCGTACGCGTGGATAATTCACCCCTCCACTTT. Translated, it gives CASSVRVDNSPLHF.

V is TRBV9 and J is TRBJ1-2; the D is unclear. The CDR3 runs to 16 residues. V was shortened by 0 bases and J by 3 bases, with 15 bases between the two germline ends. Germline V gene sequence: CDR1 SGDLS, CDR2 YYNGEE. The CDR3 reads CASSVEAVSKDYGYTF. The CDR3 region has the DNA TGTGCCAGCAGCGTAGAAGCAGTGAGTAAGGACTATGGCTACACCTTC.

The table lists this clone with a few counts. The chain uses TRBV30 and TRBJ1-2; D might be TRBD1 (6 bases). Germline CDR1 reads GTSNPN; CDR2 reads SVGIG (reference sequence). There are 16 residues in the CDR3. Trimming took 3 bases from V and 0 from J, leaving 17 bases between them. CDR3 amino acids: CAWRKARQAPNYGYTF. The CDR3 DNA is TGTGCCTGGAGGAAGGCGAGACAGGCGCCTAACTATGGCTACACCTTC.

V usage is TRBV19 and J usage is TRBJ2-7; no definite D call. The CDR3 totals 14 residues. V lost 1 base and J lost 2, with 9 bases in between. Germline V gene sequence: CDR1 LNHDA, CDR2 SQIVND (reference sequence). The CDR3 coding sequence is TGTGCCAGTAGTATAGGGCCAGGTACCTACGAGCAGTACTTC. It specifies CASSIGPGTYEQYF.

V and J are TRBV7-9 and TRBJ1-2, with 10 bases matching TRBD1. This CDR3 comprises 13 residues. Germline CDR1 reads SEHNR; CDR2 reads FQNEAQ (reference sequence). The ends lost 5 bases at V and 7 bases at J; junction bases unmatched: 4. The CDR3 is CASSPGQGSGYTF. CDR3 nucleotide sequence: TGTGCCAGCAGCCCGGGACAGGGGAGTGGCTACACCTTC.

The rearrangement links TRBV5-1 to TRBJ2-7, with D tentatively TRBD1 or TRBD2 (8 bases each). From germline, CDR1 is SGHRS and CDR2 YFSETQ. This CDR3 has 15 residues. V lost 3 bases and J 7 bases, leaving 20 bases between the germline ends. The CDR3 bases are TGCGCCAGCAGCTCCTCCGGGACAGGCGGGGGGGAGCAGTACTTC. Protein product: CASSSSGTGGGEQYF.

This sequence joins TRBV19 and TRBJ2-5; D perhaps matches TRBD1 (6 bases). CDR1 is LNHDA and CDR2 is SQIVND in the germline V gene (reference sequence). The CDR3 sequence is 16 residues long. V lost 4 bases and J lost 3, with 18 bases in between. The CDR3 DNA follows: TGTGCCAGTAGTACTATGCCTAACAGGGTAGAAGAGACCCAGTACTTC. Translating it yields CASSTMPNRVEETQYF.

The rearrangement uses TRBV11-2 and TRBJ2-2, with 10 positions matching TRBD2. J gave up 8 bases and V 4 bases, and 7 bases lay outside the gene matches. Germline V CDR1 and CDR2: SGHAT, FQNNGV. The CDR3 runs to 15 residues. The CDR3 DNA is TGTGCCAGCAGCTATCTAGCGGGGGAAGGTGGGGAGCTGTTTTTT. Translation: CASSYLAGEGGELFF.

This clone is a singleton in its sample. V and J are TRBV28 and TRBJ1-2, with D possibly TRBD1 on 5 matching bases. Deletions cut 5 bases from V and 4 bases from J, with 11 bases between. This CDR3 has 13 residues. Germline CDR1 is MDHEN and CDR2 is SYDVKM. DNA of the CDR3: TGTGCCAGCAGTCAGTGGGACCTCTATGGCTACACCTTC. It is translated as CASSQWDLYGYTF.

V usage is TRBV24-1 and J usage is TRBJ2-3; D uncertain. CDR3 length: 14 amino acids. V was pared by 7 bases and J by 1 base, with 11 bases between. Germline V CDR1 and CDR2: KGHDR, SFDVKD. The CDR3 is CATSRPWGTDTQYF. The CDR3 nucleotides read TGTGCCACCAGCCGTCCCTGGGGCACAGATACGCAGTATTTT.

This CDR3 reads CASSYRQPMNTEAFF. The CDR3 region has the DNA TGTGCCAGCAGTTATCGACAGCCGATGAACACTGAAGCTTTCTTT. The chain carries TRBV6-5 and TRBJ1-1; a weak D match, TRBD1 (5 bases). CDR1 is MNHEY, CDR2 SVGAGI, per germline. The V end lost 3 bases, the J end lost 0 bases, and 11 bases lay between the germline ends. CDR3 size: 15 residues.

This clone was detected once. The chain recombines TRBV3-1 (or the pseudogene TRBV3-2) with TRBJ1-4; 9 nucleotides agree with TRBD1. Trimming cost V 4 bases and J 7 bases; bases outside gene matches: 7. Germline-derived CDR1 and CDR2 are LGHDT and YNNKEL (reference sequence). The CDR3 has 15 residues. The DNA of the CDR3 is TGTGCCAGCAGCCGGAGGACAGGGGAGGGTGAAAAACTGTTTTTT. Its translation is CASSRRTGEGEKLFF.

This chain joins TRBV28 and TRBJ1-5; 9 bases line up with TRBD1. The junction had 7 bases not matched to a gene; V was cut back by 6 bases and J by 4 bases. Germline CDR1 reads MDHEN; CDR2 reads SYDVKM. The CDR3 is 15 amino acids. For the CDR3, the DNA is TGTGCCAGCAGCCTGCGGGACAGGGCGAATCAGCCCCAGCATTTT. Encoded protein: CASSLRDRANQPQHF.

The V and J genes are TRBV5-1 and TRBJ1-3; no definite D call. The CDR3 consists of 14 residues. Germline CDR1 reads SGHRS; CDR2 reads YFSETQ. V lost 4 bases, J lost 0 bases, and 8 bases lay in between. The CDR3 here is CASSPAVSGNTIYF. CDR3 DNA: TGCGCCAGCAGCCCGGCTGTCTCTGGAAACACCATATATTTT. Combining the CDR3 with reference TRBV5-1 and TRBJ1-3 gives the whole variable domain KAGVTQTPRYLIKTRGQQVTLSCSPISGHRSVSWYQQTPGQGLQFLFEYFSETQRNKGNFPGRFSGRQFSNSRSEMNVSTLELGDSALYLCASSPAVSGNTIYFGEGSWLTVV.

The gene calls are TRBV30 and TRBJ2-3; perhaps TRBD2 as D (6 bases). Germline V gives CDR1 GTSNPN, CDR2 SVGIG (reference sequence). V lost 0 bases and J 2 bases, leaving 12 bases between the germline ends. The CDR3 consists of 15 residues. In DNA form, the CDR3 reads TGTGCCTGGAGTGTCGGAGGGGCCACCACAGATACGCAGTATTTT. Its protein product is CAWSVGGATTDTQYF.

The chain employs TRBV4-3 and TRBJ2-1; 12 positions match TRBD2. The CDR3 totals 16 residues. Germline CDR1 is LGHNA and CDR2 is YSLEER. Trimming cost V 1 base and J 4 bases; bases outside gene matches: 2. The DNA for the CDR3 is TGCGCCAGCAGCCAAGGACTAGCGGGAGTTTACAATGAGCAGTTCTTC. Residues: CASSQGLAGVYNEQFF.

The chain has TRBV29-1 and TRBJ2-1, with D perhaps TRBD2 (6 bases). Deletions cut 3 bases from V and 0 bases from J, with 18 bases between. The length of the CDR3 is 17 residues. The germline gives CDR1 SQVTM, CDR2 ANQGSEA. The CDR3 DNA reads as TGCAGCGTTGAGGAATCAAGGGCGGGGATCTCCTACAATGAGCAGTTCTTC. As protein: CSVEESRAGISYNEQFF.

The chain combines TRBV7-6 with TRBJ2-1, with D possibly being TRBD2 (5 bases). The V gene lost 5 bases and the J gene lost 9 bases, with 17 bases spanning the gap. Germline CDR1 SGHVS, CDR2 FNYEAQ. This CDR3 has 14 residues. For the CDR3, the DNA is TGTGCCAGCAGCCTCCTGACTAATAGCGCTGAGCAGTTCTTC. It encodes CASSLLTNSAEQFF.

This rearrangement joins TRBV30 to TRBJ2-2, with TRBD2 matching 8 bases. The CDR3 extends over 15 amino acids. Germline values: CDR1 GTSNPN, CDR2 SVGIG (reference sequence). After removal of 3 bases from V and 0 bases from J, the junction contained 3 bases not matched to a gene. CDR3 loop: CAWRGGRPNTGELFF. The CDR3 nucleotides are TGTGCCTGGAGGGGCGGGAGGCCGAACACCGGGGAGCTGTTTTTT.

The chain has TRBV19 and TRBJ1-5; no clear D. V gave up 2 bases and J gave up 2 bases, with 13 bases separating them. The CDR3 is 16 residues long. CDR1 is LNHDA and CDR2 is SQIVND in the germline V gene (reference sequence). The CDR3 DNA sequence: TGTGCCAGTAGTATAAGGCAGGATGGAGGCAATCAGCCCCAGCATTTT. Translated: CASSIRQDGGNQPQHF.